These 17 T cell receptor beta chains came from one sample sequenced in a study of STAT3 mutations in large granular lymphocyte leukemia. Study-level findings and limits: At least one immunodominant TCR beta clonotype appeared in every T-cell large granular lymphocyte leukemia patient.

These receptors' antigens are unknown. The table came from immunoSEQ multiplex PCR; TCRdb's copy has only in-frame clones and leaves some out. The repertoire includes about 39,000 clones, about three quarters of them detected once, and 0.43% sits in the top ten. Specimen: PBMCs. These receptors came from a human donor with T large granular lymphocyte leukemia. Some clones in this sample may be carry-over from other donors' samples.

CDR3 protein: CASSSTWTGDYAEAFF. In nucleotides, the CDR3 is TGTGCCAGCAGTTCCACGTGGACAGGGGATTACGCTGAAGCTTTCTTT. V usage is TRBV28 and J usage is TRBJ1-1, with TRBD1 matching 9 bases. Germline V gives CDR1 MDHEN, CDR2 SYDVKM. The CDR3 contains 16 residues. V lost 4 bases and J lost 6; bases outside the gene matches: 12.

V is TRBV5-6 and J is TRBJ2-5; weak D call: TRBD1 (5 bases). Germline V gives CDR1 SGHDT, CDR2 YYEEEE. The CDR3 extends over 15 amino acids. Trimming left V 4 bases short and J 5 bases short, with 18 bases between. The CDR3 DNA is TGTGCCAGCAGCCCCCAGGGCAGGGTAGGGGAGACCCAGTACTTC. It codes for CASSPQGRVGETQYF.

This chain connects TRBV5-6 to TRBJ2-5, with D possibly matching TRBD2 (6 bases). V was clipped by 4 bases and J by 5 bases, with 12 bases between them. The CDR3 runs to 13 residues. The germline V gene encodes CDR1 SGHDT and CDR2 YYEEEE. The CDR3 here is CASSTGLSETQYF. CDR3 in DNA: TGTGCCAGCAGCACGGGACTTTCGGAGACCCAGTACTTC.

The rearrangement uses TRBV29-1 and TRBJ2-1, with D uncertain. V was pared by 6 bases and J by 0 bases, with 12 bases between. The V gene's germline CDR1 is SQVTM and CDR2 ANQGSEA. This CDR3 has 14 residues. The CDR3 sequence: CSVGSPSSYNEQFF. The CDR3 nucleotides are TGCAGCGTCGGTAGCCCTAGCTCCTACAATGAGCAGTTCTTC.

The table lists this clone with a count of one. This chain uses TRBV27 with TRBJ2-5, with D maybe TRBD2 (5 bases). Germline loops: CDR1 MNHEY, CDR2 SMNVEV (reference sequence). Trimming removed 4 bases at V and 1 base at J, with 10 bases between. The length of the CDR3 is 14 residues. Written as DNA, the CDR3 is TGTGCCAGCAGTTCTGGACTTTTCCAAGAGACCCAGTACTTC. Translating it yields CASSSGLFQETQYF.

This chain's CDR3 is CASSSGLAGTETQYF. The CDR3 region has the DNA TGTGCCAGCAGTTCGGGACTAGCGGGGACAGAGACCCAGTACTTC. The V call is TRBV6-5, the J call TRBJ2-5, with 13 bases aligning to TRBD2. The CDR3 totals 15 residues. Germline CDR1 MNHEY, CDR2 SVGAGI. V lost 4 bases, J lost 4 bases, and 3 bases stayed unmatched.

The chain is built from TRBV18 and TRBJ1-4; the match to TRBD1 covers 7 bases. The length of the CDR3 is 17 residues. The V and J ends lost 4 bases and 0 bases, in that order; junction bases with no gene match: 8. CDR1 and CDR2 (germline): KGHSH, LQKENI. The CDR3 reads CASSLSQGTPTNEKLFF. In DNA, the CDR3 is TGTGCCAGCTCACTGTCACAGGGGACCCCAACTAATGAAAAACTGTTTTTT.

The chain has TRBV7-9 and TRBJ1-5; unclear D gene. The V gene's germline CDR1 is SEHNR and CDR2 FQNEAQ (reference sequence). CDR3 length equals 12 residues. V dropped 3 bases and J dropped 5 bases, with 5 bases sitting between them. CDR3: CASSFPDQPQHF. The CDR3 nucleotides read TGTGCCAGCAGCTTCCCAGATCAGCCCCAGCATTTT.

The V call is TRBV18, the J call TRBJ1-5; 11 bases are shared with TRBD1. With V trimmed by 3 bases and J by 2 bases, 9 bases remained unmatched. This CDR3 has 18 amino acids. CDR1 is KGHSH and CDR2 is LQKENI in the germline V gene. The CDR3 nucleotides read TGTGCCAGCTCACCCGCGGACAGGGGGCAAAGTGGCAATCAGCCCCAGCATTTT. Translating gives CASSPADRGQSGNQPQHF.

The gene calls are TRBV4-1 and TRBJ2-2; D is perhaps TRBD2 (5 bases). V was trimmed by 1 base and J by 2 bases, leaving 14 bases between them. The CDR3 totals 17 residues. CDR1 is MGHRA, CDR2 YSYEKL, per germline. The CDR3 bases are TGCGCCAGCAGCCAAGTGTTCAGGACTCGAAACACCGGGGAGCTGTTTTTT. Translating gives CASSQVFRTRNTGELFF.

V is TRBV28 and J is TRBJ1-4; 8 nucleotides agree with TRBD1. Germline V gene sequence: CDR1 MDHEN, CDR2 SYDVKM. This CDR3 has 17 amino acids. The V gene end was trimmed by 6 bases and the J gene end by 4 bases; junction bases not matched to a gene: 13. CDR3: CASSPVGSDRDNEKLFF. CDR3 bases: TGTGCCAGCAGCCCCGTAGGCTCGGACAGGGATAATGAAAAACTGTTTTTT. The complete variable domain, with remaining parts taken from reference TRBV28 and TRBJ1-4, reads DVKVTQSSRYLVKRTGEKVFLECVQDMDHENMFWYRQDPGLGLRLIYFSYDVKMKEKGDIPEGYSVSREKKERFSLILESASTNQTSMYLCASSPVGSDRDNEKLFFGSGTQLSVL.

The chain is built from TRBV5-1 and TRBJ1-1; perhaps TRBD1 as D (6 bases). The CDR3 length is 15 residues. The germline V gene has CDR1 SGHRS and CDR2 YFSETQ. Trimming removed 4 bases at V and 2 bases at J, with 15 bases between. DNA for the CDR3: TGCGCCAGCAGCAGGCAGGGGAAGGTTAACACTGAAGCTTTCTTT. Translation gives CASSRQGKVNTEAFF.

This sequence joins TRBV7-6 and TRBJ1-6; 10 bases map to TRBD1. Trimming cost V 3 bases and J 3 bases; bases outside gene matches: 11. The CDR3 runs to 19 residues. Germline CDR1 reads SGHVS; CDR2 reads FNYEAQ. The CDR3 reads CASSLDRDRGPIYNSPLHF. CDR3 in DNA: TGTGCCAGCAGCTTGGACCGGGACAGGGGACCAATCTATAATTCACCCCTCCACTTT.

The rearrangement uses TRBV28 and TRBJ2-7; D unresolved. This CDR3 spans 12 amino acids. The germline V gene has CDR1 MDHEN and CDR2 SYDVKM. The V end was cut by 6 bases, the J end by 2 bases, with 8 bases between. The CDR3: CASSPRPYEQYF. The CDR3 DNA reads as TGTGCCAGCAGCCCTCGTCCCTACGAGCAGTACTTC.

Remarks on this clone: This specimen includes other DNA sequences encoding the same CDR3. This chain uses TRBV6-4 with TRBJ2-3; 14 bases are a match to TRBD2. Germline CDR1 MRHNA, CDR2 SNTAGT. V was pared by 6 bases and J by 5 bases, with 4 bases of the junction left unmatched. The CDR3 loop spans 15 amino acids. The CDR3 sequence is CASSETSGGGDTQYF. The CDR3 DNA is TGTGCCAGCAGCGAGACTAGCGGGGGGGGAGATACGCAGTATTTT.

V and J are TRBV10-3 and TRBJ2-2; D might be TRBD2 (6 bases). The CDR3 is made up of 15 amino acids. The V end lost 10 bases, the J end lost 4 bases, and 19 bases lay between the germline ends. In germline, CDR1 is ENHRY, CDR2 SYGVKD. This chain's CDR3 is CATTGSGVGTGELFF. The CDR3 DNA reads TGTGCCACCACAGGATCGGGGGTAGGCACCGGGGAGCTGTTTTTT.

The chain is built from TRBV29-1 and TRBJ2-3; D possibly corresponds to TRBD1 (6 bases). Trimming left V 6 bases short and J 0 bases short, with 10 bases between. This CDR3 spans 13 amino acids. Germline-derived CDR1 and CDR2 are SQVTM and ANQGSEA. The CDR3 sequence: CSVNRVSTDTQYF. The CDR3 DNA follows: TGCAGCGTAAACAGGGTTAGCACAGATACGCAGTATTTT.